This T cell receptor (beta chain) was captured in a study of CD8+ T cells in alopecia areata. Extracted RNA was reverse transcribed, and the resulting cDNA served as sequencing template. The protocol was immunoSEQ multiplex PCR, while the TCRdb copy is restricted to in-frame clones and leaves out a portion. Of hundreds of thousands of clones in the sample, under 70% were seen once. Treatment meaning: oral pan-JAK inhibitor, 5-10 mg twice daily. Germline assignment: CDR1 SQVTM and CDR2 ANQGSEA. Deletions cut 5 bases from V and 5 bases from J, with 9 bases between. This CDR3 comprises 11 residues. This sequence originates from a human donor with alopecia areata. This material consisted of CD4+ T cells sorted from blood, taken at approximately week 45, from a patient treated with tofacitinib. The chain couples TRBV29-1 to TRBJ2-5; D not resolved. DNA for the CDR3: TGCAGCGTTACCTCACCCGAGACCCAGTACTTC. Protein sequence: CSVTSPETQYF.